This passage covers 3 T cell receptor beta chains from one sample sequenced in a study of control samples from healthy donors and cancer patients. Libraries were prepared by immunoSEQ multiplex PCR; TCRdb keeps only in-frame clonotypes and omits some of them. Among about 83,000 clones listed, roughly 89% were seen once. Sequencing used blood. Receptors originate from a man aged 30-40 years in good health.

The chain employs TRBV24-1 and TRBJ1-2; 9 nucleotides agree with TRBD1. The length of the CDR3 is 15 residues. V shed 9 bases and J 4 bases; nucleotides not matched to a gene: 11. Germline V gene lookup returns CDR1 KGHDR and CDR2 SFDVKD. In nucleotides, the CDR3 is TGTGCCACCGATAGCGGACAGGGGAATGGCTATGGCTACACCTTC. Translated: CATDSGQGNGYGYTF.

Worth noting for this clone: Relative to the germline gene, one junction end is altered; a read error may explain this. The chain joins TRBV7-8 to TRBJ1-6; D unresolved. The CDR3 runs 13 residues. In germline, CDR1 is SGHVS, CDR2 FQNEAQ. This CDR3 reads CASSLDLNSPPHF. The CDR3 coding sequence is TGTGCCAGCAGCTTAGATCTAAATTCACCCCCCCACTTT.

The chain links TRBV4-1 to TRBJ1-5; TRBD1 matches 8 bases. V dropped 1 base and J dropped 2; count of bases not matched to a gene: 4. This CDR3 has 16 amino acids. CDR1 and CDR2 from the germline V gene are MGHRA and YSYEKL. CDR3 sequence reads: CASSQVGTGGNQPQHF. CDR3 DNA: TGCGCCAGCAGCCAAGTGGGGACAGGAGGCAATCAGCCCCAGCATTTT.